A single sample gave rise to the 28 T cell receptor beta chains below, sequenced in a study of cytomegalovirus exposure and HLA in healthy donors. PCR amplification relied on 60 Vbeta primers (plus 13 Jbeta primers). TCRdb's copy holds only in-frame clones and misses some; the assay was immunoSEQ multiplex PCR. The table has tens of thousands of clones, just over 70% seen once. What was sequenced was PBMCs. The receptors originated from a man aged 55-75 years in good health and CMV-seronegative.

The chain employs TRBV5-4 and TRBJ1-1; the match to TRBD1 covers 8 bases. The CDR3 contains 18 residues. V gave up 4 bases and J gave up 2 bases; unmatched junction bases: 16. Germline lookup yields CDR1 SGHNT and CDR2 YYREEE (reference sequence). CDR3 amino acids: CASSPDLDRDLTNTEAFF. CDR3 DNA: TGTGCCAGCAGCCCTGATCTGGACAGGGACCTGACTAACACTGAAGCTTTCTTT.

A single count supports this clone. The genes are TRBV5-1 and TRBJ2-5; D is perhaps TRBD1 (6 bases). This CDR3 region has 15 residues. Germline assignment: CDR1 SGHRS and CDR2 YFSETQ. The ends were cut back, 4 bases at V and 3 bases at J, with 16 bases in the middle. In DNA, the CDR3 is TGCGCCAGCAGCGGTGGGACACCAAAGGAAGAGACCCAGTACTTC. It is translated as CASSGGTPKEETQYF. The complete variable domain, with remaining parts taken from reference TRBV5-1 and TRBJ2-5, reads KAGVTQTPRYLIKTRGQQVTLSCSPISGHRSVSWYQQTPGQGLQFLFEYFSETQRNKGNFPGRFSGRQFSNSRSEMNVSTLELGDSALYLCASSGGTPKEETQYFGPGTRLLVL.

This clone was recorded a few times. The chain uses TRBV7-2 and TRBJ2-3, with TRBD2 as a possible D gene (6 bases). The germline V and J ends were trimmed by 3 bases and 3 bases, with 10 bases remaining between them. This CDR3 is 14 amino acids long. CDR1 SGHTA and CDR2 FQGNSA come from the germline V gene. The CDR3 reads CASSFLGGTDTQYF. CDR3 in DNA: TGTGCCAGCAGCTTTTTGGGGGGAACAGATACGCAGTATTTT.

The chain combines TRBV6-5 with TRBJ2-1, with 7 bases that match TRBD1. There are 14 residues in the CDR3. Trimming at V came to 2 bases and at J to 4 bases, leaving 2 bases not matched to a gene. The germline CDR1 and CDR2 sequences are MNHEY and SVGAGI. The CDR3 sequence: CASSYDRAYNEQFF. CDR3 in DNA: TGTGCCAGCAGTTACGACAGGGCGTACAATGAGCAGTTCTTC.

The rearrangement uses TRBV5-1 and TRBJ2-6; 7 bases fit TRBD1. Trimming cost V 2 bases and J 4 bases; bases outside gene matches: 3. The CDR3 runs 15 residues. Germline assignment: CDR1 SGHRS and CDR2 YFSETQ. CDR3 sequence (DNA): TGCGCCAGCAGCTTCACAGGGGCCGGGGCCAACGTCCTGACTTTC. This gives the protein CASSFTGAGANVLTF.

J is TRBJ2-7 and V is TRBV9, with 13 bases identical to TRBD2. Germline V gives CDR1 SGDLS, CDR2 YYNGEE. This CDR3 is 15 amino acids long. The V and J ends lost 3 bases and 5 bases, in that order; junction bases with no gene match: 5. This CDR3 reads CASSAGLAGENEQYF. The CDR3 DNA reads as TGTGCCAGCAGCGCAGGACTAGCGGGGGAGAACGAGCAGTACTTC.

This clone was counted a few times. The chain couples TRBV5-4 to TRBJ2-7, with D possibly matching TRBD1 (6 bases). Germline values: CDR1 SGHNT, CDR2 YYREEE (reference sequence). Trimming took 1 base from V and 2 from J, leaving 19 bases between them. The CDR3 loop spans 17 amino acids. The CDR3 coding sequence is TGTGCCAGCAGCTTGAGTCTAAGGACAGCCCATCCCTACGAGCAGTACTTC. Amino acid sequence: CASSLSLRTAHPYEQYF.

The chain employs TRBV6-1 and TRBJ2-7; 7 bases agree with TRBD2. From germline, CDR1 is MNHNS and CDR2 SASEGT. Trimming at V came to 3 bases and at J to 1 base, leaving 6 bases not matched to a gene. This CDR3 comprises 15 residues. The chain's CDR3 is CASSDRSGASYEQYF. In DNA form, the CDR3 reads TGTGCCAGCAGTGATAGGAGCGGGGCGTCCTACGAGCAGTACTTC.

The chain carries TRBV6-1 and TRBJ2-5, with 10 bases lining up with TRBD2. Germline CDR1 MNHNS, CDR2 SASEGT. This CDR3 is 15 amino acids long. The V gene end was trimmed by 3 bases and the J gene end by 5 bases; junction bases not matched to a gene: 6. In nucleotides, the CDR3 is TGTGCCAGCAGTGAGGGACTAGCGTTTCGGGAGACCCAGTACTTC. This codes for CASSEGLAFRETQYF.

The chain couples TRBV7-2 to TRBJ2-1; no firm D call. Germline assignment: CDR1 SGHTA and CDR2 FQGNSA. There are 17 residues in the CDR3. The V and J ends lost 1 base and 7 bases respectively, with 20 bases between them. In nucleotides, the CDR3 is TGTGCCAGCAGCTTAGGAGTGGGCCTCACGGTTGTGAATGAGCAGTTCTTC. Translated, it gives CASSLGVGLTVVNEQFF. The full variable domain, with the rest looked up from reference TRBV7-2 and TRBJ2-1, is GAGVSQSPSNKVTEKGKDVELRCDPISGHTALYWYRQSLGQGLEFLIYFQGNSAPDKSGLPSDRFSAERTGGSVSTLTIQRTQQEDSAVYLCASSLGVGLTVVNEQFFGPGTRLTVL.

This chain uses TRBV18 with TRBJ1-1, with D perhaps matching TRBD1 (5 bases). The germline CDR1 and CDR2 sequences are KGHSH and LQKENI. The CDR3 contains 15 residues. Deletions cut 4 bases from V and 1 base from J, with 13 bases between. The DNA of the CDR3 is TGTGCCAGCTCACTCTCCGGGGGGACGAACACTGAAGCTTTCTTT. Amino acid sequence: CASSLSGGTNTEAFF.

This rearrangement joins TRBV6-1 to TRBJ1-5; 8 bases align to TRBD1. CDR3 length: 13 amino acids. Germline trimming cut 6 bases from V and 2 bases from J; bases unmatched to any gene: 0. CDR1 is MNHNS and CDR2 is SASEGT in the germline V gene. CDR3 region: CASRTGGNQPQHF. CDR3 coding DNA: TGTGCCAGCAGGACAGGGGGCAATCAGCCCCAGCATTTT.

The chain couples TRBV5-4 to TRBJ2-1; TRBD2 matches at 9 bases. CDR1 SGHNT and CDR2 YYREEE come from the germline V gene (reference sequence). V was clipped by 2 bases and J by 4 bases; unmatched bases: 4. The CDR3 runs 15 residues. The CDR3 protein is CASSFPSGNYNEQFF. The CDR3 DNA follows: TGTGCCAGCAGCTTTCCTAGCGGGAATTACAATGAGCAGTTCTTC. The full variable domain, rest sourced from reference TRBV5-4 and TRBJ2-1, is ETGVTQSPTHLIKTRGQQVTLRCSSQSGHNTVSWYQQALGQGPQFIFQYYREEENGRGNFPPRFSGLQFPNYSSELNVNALELDDSALYLCASSFPSGNYNEQFFGPGTRLTVL.

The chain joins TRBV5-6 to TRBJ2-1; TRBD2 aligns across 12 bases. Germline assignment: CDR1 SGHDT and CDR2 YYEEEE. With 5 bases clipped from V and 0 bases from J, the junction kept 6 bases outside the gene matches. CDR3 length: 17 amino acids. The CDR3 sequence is CASRRLAGVSSYNEQFF. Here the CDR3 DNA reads TGTGCCAGCAGGAGACTAGCGGGAGTTAGCTCCTACAATGAGCAGTTCTTC.

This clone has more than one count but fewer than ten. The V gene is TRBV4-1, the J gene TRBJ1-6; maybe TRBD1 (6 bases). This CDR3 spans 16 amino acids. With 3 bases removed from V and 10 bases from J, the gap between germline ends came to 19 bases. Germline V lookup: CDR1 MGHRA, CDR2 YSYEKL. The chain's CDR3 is CASSHSLVRGPSPLHF. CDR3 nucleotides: TGCGCCAGCAGCCATTCGTTGGTCAGGGGCCCGTCACCCCTCCACTTT.

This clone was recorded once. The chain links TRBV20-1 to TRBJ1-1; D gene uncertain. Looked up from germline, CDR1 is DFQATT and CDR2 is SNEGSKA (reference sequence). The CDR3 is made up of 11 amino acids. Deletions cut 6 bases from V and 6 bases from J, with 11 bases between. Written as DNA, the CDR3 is TGCAGTGCCGCGGGTGGGGCTGAAGCTTTCTTT. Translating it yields CSAAGGAEAFF.

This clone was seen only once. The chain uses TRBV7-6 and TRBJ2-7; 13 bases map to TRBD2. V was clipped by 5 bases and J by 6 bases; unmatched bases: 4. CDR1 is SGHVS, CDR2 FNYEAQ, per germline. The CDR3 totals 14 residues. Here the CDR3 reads CASSKTSGGIEQYF. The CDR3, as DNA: TGTGCCAGCAGCAAGACTAGCGGGGGGATCGAGCAGTACTTC.

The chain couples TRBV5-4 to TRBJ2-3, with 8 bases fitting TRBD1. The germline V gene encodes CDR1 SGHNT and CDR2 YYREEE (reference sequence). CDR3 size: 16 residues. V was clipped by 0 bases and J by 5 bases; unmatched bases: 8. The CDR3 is CASSLAPTGVIDTQYF. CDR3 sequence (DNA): TGTGCCAGCAGCTTGGCCCCGACAGGGGTTATAGATACGCAGTATTTT.

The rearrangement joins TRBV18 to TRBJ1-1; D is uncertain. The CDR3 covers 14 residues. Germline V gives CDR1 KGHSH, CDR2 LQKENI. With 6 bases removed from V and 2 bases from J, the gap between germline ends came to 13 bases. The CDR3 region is CASSPESYNTEAFF. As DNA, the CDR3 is TGTGCCAGCTCCCCGGAGTCGTACAACACTGAAGCTTTCTTT. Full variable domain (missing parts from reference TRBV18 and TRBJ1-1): NAGVMQNPRHLVRRRGQEARLRCSPMKGHSHVYWYRQLPEEGLKFMVYLQKENIIDESGMPKERFSAEFPKEGPSILRIQQVVRGDSAAYFCASSPESYNTEAFFGQGTRLTVV.

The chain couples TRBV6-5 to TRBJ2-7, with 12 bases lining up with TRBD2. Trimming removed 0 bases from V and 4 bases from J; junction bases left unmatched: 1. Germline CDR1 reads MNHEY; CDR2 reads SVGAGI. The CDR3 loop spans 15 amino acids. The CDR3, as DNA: TGTGCCAGCAGTTACTCAACTAGCGGGAGGTACGAGCAGTACTTC. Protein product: CASSYSTSGRYEQYF.

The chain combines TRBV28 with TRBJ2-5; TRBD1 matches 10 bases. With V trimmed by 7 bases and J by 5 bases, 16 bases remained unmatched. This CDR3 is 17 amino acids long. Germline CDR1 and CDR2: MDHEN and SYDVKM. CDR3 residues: CASTLGQGGHMGETQYF. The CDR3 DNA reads TGTGCCAGCACCCTCGGACAGGGGGGACATATGGGGGAGACCCAGTACTTC.

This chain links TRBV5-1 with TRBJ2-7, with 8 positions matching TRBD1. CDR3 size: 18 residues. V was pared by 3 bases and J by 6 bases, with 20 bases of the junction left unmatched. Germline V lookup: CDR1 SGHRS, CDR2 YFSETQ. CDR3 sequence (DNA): TGCGCCAGCAGCTCGGAGGGCCTTAGTACGGGACAGGACTTCGAGCAGTACTTC. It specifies CASSSEGLSTGQDFEQYF.

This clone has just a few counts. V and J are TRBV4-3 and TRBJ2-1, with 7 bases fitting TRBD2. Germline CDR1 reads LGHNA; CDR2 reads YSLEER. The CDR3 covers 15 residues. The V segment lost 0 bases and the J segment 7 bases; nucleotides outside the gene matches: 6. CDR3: CASSQDSSRGNEQFF. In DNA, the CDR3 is TGCGCCAGCAGCCAAGATTCGTCGCGGGGGAATGAGCAGTTCTTC.

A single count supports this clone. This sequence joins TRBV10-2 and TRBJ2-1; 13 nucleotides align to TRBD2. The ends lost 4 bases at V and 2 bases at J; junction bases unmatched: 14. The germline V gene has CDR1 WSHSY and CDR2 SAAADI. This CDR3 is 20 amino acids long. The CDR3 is CASSVLRGTSGAQTYNEQFF. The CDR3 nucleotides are TGCGCCAGCAGTGTCCTGAGGGGGACTAGCGGGGCCCAGACCTACAATGAGCAGTTCTTC.

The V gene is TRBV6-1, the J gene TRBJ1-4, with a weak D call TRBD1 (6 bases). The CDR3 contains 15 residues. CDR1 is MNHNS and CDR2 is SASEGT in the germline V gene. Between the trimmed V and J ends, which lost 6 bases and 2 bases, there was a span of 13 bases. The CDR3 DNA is TGTGCCAGCAGGAACACAGGGTTGACTAATGAAAAACTGTTTTTT. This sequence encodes CASRNTGLTNEKLFF.

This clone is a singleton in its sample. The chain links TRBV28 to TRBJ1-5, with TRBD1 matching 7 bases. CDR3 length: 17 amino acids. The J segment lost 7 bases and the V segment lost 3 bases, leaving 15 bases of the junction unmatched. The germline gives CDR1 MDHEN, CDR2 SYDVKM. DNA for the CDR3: TGTGCCAGCAGTTTCTCCTTACACAGGGGACGAAGCCAGCCCCAGCATTTT. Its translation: CASSFSLHRGRSQPQHF.

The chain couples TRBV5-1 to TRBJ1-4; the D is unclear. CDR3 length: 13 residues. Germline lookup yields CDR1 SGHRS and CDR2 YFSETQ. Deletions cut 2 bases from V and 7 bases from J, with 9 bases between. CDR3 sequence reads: CASSLEGSEKLFF. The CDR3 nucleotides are TGCGCCAGCAGCTTAGAGGGAAGTGAAAAACTGTTTTTT.

CDR3 nucleotides: TGTGCCATCAGTCCGGAGGGTGAAAAACTGTTTTTT. It specifies CAISPEGEKLFF. The chain joins TRBV10-3 to TRBJ1-4, with unresolved D. The CDR3 spans 12 residues. V was shortened by 5 bases and J by 7 bases, with 8 bases between the two germline ends. CDR1 is ENHRY, CDR2 SYGVKD, per germline.